This TCR beta chain was sequenced in a study of radiotherapy plus CTLA-4 blockade in lung cancer (dated by TCRdb to between 2017 and 2018). Describing the broader study: Among enrolled patients, approximately 17% had an objective response and 25% to 40% reached disease control.

Libraries were made using the immunoSEQ multiplex PCR assay. The clones in this table, taken by TCRdb from immuneACCESS, are in-frame only. Not every clone is retained; where verified, under half of the shortfall comes from an unresolved V gene, and the cause of the rest is unknown. The sample yields 55,000 to 80,000 clones; approximately 80% were counted once. The ten most abundant clones make up more than 7% of the sample. The paper as a whole reports these results and caveats: After treatment with radiotherapy and ipilimumab, TCR clones that came from tumors expanded in the peripheral blood. The strongest predictors of response were reported to be early dynamic shifts in blood T cell clones along with a rise in serum interferon-beta following radiation.

In this study, focal radiation therapy paired with CTLA-4 blockade (ipilimumab) was tested in patients who had chemo-refractory metastatic non-small-cell lung cancer. Remarks on this clone: The antigen it binds to is not known. Nothing much larger sits one base from this clone, and base qualities are not available.

Relative to germline, V is 5 bases shorter and J is 6 bases shorter, with 13 bases between their ends. From cysteine to phenylalanine, the CDR3 is 13 amino acids long. Only the CDR3 DNA is retained, 39 bases long and in frame from the first base. CDR1 and CDR2 are drawn from the germline V gene: SGHRS, YFSETQ. The sequence links TRBV5-1 to TRBJ2-3, with the D gene uncertain. The sample was peripheral blood, taken from a patient treated with radiotherapy plus ipilimumab. This clonotype was sampled from a human donor with non-small cell lung cancer who had a complete response to radiotherapy plus ipilimumab. The nucleotide sequence is TGCGCCAGCAGTGTTACGGTAGGGGATACGCAGTATTTT. Its protein reads: CASSVTVGDTQYF. With the portions outside the CDR3 filled from the reference TRBV5-1 and TRBJ2-3 genes, the complete variable region becomes KAGVTQTPRYLIKTRGQQVTLSCSPISGHRSVSWYQQTPGQGLQFLFEYFSETQRNKGNFPGRFSGRQFSNSRSEMNVSTLELGDSALYLCASSVTVGDTQYFGPGTRLTVL.